This TCR beta chain was identified in a study of long-term antiretroviral therapy in people with HIV. Study results and caveats: Repertoire composition at all time points was dominated by clones that had expanded before ART.

Version v3.0 of the immunoSEQ assay ran at survey level. Clones were read by immunoSEQ multiplex PCR, and TCRdb kept only the in-frame ones, dropping some. Found here are 20,000 to 30,000 clones, approximately 80% of them singletons; the top ten hold roughly 16%. The germline V gene encodes CDR1 GTSNPN and CDR2 SVGIG (reference sequence). V was clipped by 4 bases and J by 5 bases; unmatched bases: 8. This CDR3 contains 15 residues. Points on this clone: What it binds is not known.

The sequences come from unsorted PBMCs, collected at the start of antiretroviral therapy, before treatment. V usage is TRBV30 and J usage is TRBJ1-6; TRBD1 agrees at 7 bases. The TCR originated in a woman younger than 35 with HIV. The CDR3 DNA reads TGTGCCTGGACCGCTTGGACAGGCCATAATTCACCCCTCCACTTT. This codes for CAWTAWTGHNSPLHF.